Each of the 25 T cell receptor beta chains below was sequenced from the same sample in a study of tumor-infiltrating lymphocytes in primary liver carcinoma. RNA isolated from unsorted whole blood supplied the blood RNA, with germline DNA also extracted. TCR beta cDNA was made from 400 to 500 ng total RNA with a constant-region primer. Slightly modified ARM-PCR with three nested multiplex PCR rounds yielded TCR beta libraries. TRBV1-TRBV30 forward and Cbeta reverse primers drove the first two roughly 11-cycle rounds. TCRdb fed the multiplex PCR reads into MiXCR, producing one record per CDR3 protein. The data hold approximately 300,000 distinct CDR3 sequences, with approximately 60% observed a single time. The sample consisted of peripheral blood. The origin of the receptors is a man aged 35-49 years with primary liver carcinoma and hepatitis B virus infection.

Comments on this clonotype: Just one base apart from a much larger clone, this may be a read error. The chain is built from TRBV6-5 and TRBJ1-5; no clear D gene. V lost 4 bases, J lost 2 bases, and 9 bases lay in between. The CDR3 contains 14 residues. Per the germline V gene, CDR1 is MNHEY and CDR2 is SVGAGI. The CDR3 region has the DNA TGTGCCAGCAGTTTGGGAAAGGGCAATCAGCCCCAGCATTTT. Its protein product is CASSLGKGNQPQHF.

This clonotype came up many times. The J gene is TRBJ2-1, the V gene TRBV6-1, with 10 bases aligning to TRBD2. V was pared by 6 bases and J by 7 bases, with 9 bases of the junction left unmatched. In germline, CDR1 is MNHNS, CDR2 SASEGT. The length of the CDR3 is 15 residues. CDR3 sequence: CASRELAGSGNEQFF. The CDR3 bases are TGTGCCAGCAGGGAACTAGCGGGATCGGGAAATGAGCAGTTCTTC.

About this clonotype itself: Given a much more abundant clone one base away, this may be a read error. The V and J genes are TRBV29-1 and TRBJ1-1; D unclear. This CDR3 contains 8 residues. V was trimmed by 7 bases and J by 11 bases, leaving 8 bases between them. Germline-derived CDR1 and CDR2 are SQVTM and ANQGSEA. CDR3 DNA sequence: TGCAGCGCTGAGTTCGCTTTCTTT. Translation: CSAEFAFF.

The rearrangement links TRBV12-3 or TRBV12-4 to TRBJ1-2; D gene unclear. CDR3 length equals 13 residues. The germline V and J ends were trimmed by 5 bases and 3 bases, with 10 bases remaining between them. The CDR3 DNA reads TGTGCCAGCAGTCCGACGAGCGACTATGGCTACACCTTC. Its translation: CASSPTSDYGYTF.

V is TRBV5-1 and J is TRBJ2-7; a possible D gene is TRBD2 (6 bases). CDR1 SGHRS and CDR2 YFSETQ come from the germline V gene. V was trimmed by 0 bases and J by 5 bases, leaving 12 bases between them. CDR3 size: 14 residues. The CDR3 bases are TGCGCCAGCAGCTTGGGGGGGGTCGACCACGAGCAGTACTTC. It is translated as CASSLGGVDHEQYF. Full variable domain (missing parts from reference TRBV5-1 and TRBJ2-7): KAGVTQTPRYLIKTRGQQVTLSCSPISGHRSVSWYQQTPGQGLQFLFEYFSETQRNKGNFPGRFSGRQFSNSRSEMNVSTLELGDSALYLCASSLGGVDHEQYFGPGTRLTVT.

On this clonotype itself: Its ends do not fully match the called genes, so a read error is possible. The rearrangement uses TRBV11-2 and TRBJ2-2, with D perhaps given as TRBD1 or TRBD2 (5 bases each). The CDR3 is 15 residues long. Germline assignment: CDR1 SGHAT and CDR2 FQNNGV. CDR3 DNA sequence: TGTGCCAGCAGCCAACAGGCTTCCTGTGCCGGGGAGCTGTTCTTT. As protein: CASSQQASCAGELFF. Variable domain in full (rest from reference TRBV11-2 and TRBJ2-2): EAGVAQSPRYKIIEKRQSVAFWCNPISGHATLYWYQQILGQGPKLLIQFQNNGVVDDSQLPKDRFSAERLKGVDSTLKIQPAKLEDSAVYLCASSQQASCAGELFFGEGSRLTVL.

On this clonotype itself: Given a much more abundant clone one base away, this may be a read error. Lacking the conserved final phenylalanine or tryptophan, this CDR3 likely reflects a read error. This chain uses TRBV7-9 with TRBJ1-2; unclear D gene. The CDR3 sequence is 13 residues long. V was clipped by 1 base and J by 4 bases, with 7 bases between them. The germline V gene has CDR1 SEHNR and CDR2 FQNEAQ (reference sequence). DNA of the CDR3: TGTGCCAGCAGCTTAGAACCGAGCTATGGCTACACCGTC. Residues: CASSLEPSYGYTV.

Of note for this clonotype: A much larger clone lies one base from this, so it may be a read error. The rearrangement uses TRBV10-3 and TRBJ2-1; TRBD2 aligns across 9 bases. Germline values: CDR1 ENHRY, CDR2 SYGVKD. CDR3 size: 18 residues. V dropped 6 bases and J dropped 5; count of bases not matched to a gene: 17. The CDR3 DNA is TGTGCCATCAGCCTCACAAGGAGTAGCGGGAGTAGCCACAATGAGCAGTTCTTC. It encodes CAISLTRSSGSSHNEQFF.

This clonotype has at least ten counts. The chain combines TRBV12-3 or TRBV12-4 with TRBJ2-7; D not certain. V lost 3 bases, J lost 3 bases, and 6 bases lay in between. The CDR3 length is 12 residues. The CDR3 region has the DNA TGTGCCAGCAGTTTGCAAGTCTACGAGCAGTACTTC. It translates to CASSLQVYEQYF.

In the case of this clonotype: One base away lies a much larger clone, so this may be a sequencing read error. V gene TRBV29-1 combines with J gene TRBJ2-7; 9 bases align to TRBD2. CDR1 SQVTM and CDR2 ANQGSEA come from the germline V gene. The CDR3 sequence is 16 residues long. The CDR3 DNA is TGCAGCATCCAGGGCTTCTCACTAGCGGGCACCTACGAGGAGTACTTC. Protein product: CSIQGFSLAGTYEEYF.

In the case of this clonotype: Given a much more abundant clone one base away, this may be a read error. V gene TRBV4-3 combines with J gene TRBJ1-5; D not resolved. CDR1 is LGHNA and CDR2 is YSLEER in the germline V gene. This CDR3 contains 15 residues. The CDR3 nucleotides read TGCCCCAGCAGCCAAGGATTAAGCCGTGCACAGCCCCAGCATTTT. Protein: CPSSQGLSRAQPQHF.

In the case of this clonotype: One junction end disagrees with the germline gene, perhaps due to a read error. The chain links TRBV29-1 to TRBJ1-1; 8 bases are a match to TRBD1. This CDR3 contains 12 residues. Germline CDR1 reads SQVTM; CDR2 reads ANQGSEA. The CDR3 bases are TGCGGCGTTGACAGGGGTCCCAGGGAGGCTTTCTTT. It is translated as CGVDRGPREAFF. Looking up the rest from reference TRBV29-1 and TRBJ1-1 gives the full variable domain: SAVISQKPSRDICQRGTSLTIQCQVDSQVTMMFWYRQQPGQSLTLIATANQGSEATYESGFVIDKFPISRPNLTFSTLTVSNMSPEDSSIYLCGVDRGPREAFFGQGTRLTVV.

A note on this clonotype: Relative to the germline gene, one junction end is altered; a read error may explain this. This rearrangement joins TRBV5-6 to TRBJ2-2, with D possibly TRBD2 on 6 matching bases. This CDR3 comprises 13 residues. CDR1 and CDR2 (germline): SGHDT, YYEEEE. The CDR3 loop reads CASSLVRAREPFF. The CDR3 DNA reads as TGTGCCAGCAGCTTGGTAAGGGCCCGGGAGCCGTTTTTT.

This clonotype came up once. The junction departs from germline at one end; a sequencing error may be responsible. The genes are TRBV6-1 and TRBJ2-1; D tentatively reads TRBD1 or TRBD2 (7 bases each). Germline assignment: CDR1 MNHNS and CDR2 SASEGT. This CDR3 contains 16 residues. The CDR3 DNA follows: TGTGCCAGCAGTCATCTCCAGGGGGGGCCATACAACGAGCAGTTCTTC. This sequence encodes CASSHLQGGPYNEQFF.

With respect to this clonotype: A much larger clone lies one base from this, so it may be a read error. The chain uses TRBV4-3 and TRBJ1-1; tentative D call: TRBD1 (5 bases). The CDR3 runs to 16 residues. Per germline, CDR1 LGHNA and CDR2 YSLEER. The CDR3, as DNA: TGCGCCATCAGCCAATTAAGCCCAGGACAGAACACTGAAGCTTTCTTT. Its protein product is CAISQLSPGQNTEAFF.

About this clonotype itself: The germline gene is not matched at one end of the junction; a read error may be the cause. CDR3 sequence reads: CANSFPGQGQETQYF. As DNA, the CDR3 is TGTGCCAACAGTTTCCCGGGACAGGGCCAAGAGACCCAGTACTTC. The chain carries TRBV28 and TRBJ2-5; TRBD1 matches 9 bases. CDR1 and CDR2 (germline): MDHEN, SYDVKM. The CDR3 sequence is 15 residues long. Filled out from reference TRBV28 and TRBJ2-5, the complete variable domain reads DVKVTQSSRYLVKRTGEKVFLECVQDMDHENMFWYRQDPGLGLRLIYFSYDVKMKEKGDIPEGYSVSREKKERFSLILESASTNQTSMYLCANSFPGQGQETQYFGPGTRLLVL.

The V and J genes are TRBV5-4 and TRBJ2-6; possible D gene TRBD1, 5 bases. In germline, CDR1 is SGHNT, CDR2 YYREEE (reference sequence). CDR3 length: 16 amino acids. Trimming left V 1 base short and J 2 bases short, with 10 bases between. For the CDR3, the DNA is TGTGCCAGCAGCTTGCCCGCAGGGACTGGGGCCAACGTCCTGACTTTC. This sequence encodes CASSLPAGTGANVLTF. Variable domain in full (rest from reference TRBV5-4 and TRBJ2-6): ETGVTQSPTHLIKTRGQQVTLRCSSQSGHNTVSWYQQALGQGPQFIFQYYREEENGRGNFPPRFSGLQFPNYSSELNVNALELDDSALYLCASSLPAGTGANVLTFGAGSRLTVL.

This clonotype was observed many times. The CDR3 bases are TGTGCCAGCAGCCAAGATGATGAGGACGACGAGCAGTACTTC. Protein sequence: CASSQDDEDDEQYF. The chain carries TRBV14 and TRBJ2-7; D is undetermined. The germline V gene encodes CDR1 SGHDN and CDR2 FVKESK. Trimming shortened V by 0 bases and J by 5 bases, and 11 bases separated the two germline ends. The CDR3 has 14 residues.

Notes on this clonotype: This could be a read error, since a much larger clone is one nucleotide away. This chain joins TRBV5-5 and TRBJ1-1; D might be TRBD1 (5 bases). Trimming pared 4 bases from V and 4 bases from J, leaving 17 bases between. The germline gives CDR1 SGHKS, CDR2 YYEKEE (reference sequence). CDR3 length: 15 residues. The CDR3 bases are TGTGCCAGCAGCCCAGGGACGGGTATAGGCACTGAAGCTTTCTTT. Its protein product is CASSPGTGIGTEAFF.

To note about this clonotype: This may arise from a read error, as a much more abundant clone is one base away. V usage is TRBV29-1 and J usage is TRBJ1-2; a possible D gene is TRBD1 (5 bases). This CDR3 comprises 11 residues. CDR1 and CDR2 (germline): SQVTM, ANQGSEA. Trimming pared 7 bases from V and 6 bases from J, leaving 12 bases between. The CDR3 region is CSAVGDDGYTF. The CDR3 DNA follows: TGCAGCGCTGTGGGGGACGATGGCTACACCTTC.

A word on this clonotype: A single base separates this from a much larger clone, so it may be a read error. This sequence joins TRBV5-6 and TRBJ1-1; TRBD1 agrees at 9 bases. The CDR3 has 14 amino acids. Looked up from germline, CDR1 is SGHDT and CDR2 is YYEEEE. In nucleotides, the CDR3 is TGTGCCAGCAGCTTATACAGGGGGCCCACTGTAGCTTTCTTT. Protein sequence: CASSLYRGPTVAFF. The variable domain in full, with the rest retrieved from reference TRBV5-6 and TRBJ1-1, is DAGVTQSPTHLIKTRGQQVTLRCSPKSGHDTVSWYQQALGQGPQFIFQYYEEEERQRGNFPDRFSGHQFPNYSSELNVNALLLGDSALYLCASSLYRGPTVAFFGQGTRLTVV.

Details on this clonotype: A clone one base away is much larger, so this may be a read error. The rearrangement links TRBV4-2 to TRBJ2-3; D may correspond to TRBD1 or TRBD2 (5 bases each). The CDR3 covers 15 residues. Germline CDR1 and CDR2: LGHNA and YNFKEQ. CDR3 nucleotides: TGTGTCAGCAGAGACCGGGACGGACGCACAGATACGCAGTATTTT. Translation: CVSRDRDGRTDTQYF.

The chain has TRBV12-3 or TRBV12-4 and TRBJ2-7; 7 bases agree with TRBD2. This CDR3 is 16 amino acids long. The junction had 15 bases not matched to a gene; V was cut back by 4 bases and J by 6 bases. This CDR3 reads CASSSRTSRLYCEQYF. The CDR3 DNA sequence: TGTGCCAGCAGTTCCAGGACTAGTAGGCTATATTGCGAGCAGTACTTC.

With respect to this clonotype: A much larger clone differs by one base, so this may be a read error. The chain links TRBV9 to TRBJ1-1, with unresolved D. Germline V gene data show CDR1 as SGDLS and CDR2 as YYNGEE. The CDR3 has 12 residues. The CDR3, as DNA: TGTGCCAGCTCCCCGGGGAACACTGAAGATTTCTTT. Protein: CASSPGNTEDFF.

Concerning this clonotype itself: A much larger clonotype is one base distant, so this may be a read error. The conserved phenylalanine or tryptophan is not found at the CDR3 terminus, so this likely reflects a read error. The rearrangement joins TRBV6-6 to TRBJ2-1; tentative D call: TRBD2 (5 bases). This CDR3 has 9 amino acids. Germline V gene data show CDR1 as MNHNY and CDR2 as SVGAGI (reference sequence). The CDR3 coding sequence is TGTGGGGTTGGGAGTGAGCAGTTCCTC. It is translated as CGVGSEQFL.